Listed below are T cell receptor beta chains from one sample, sequenced in a study of control samples from healthy donors and cancer patients. Produced via immunoSEQ multiplex PCR; TCRdb's table is partial and in-frame only. The sample has some 14,000 clones, around three quarters seen once. What was sequenced was formalin-fixed, paraffin-embedded tissue. The receptor source for this set is a female donor with lung cancer. CDR3s include the opening cysteine and the closing phenylalanine or tryptophan. The order of the fields is D gene, CDR3 length, J gene, V gene, clone size, CDR3 protein, CDR3 DNA. D genes are given only for firm matches. Size tells how often a clone was seen (once, few, many) or the class of an expanded clone, and some rows leave it out.

-	14	TRBJ2-3	TRBV29-1	-	CSVMSPPGTDTQYF	TGCAGCGTCATGTCCCCACCGGGCACAGATACGCAGTATTTT
TRBD2	14	TRBJ2-3	TRBV7-3	-	CASAPSGPTDTQYF	TGTGCCAGCGCTCCTAGCGGGCCCACAGATACGCAGTATTTT
TRBD1	16	TRBJ1-1	TRBV19	-	CASTVGGAFWNTEAFF	TGTGCCAGTACGGTAGGGGGCGCGTTTTGGAACACTGAAGCTTTCTTT
-	15	TRBJ2-5	TRBV9	-	CASSVNRGGRETQYF	TGTGCCAGCAGCGTTAACAGGGGAGGTCGAGAGACCCAGTACTTC
-	13	TRBJ2-3	TRBV18	-	CASSPIDRDTQYF	TGTGCCAGCTCACCTATAGACCGAGATACGCAGTATTTT
-	13	TRBJ2-1	TRBV10-2	-	CASGRETYNEQFF	TGCGCCAGCGGCCGGGAGACCTACAATGAGCAGTTCTTC
-	13	TRBJ1-1	TRBV11-2	-	CASSFQVKTEAFF	TGTGCCAGCAGCTTCCAGGTGAAGACTGAAGCTTTCTTT
TRBD2	16	TRBJ2-1	TRBV3-1/TRBV3-2	once	CASSQGVAGVTNEQFF	TGTGCCAGCAGCCAAGGGGTAGCGGGAGTTACCAATGAGCAGTTCTTC
TRBD1	13	TRBJ2-7	TRBV5-8	-	CASITQGGYEQYF	TGTGCCAGCATCACACAGGGGGGTTACGAGCAGTACTTC
-	14	TRBJ2-4	TRBV9	few	CASSVGSPEDIQYF	TGTGCCAGCAGCGTAGGGAGCCCGGAGGACATTCAGTACTTC
-	16	TRBJ2-7	TRBV27	-	CASSYQTGLGFYEQYF	TGTGCCAGCAGTTACCAGACAGGCTTGGGGTTCTACGAGCAGTACTTC